These 16 T cell receptor beta chains came from one sample sequenced in a study of cytomegalovirus exposure and HLA in healthy donors. TCRdb's table, derived via immunoSEQ multiplex PCR, lists solely in-frame clones and lacks some. This repertoire shows 55,000 to 75,000 clones, about 96% found once; its top ten account for approximately 1%. Material for sequencing was PBMCs. The origin of the receptors is a woman between 18 and 29 years old in good health and CMV-seronegative.

The chain combines TRBV9 with TRBJ2-7; 7 nucleotides agree with TRBD2. V lost 2 bases and J lost 2; bases outside the gene matches: 4. The CDR3 sequence is 14 residues long. Per germline, CDR1 SGDLS and CDR2 YYNGEE. Written as DNA, the CDR3 is TGTGCCAGCAGCGTGGGCGGGAGTGCCTACGAGCAGTACTTC. It translates to CASSVGGSAYEQYF.

The rearrangement uses TRBV18 and TRBJ2-3; possible D gene TRBD2, 6 bases. Per the germline V gene, CDR1 is KGHSH and CDR2 is LQKENI. The CDR3 totals 14 residues. Trimming cost V 10 bases and J 4 bases, with 18 bases left between them. CDR3: CATAFGSGADTQYF. For the CDR3, the DNA is TGTGCCACCGCTTTCGGGAGCGGTGCAGATACGCAGTATTTT.

V and J are TRBV11-3 and TRBJ2-2; tentatively, D is TRBD1 (5 bases). Trimming stripped 6 bases from V and 3 bases from J, with 8 bases between. The germline V gene has CDR1 SGHNT and CDR2 YENEEA. The CDR3 runs to 13 residues. CDR3 sequence reads: CASRGAYTGELFF. The CDR3, as DNA: TGTGCCAGCAGAGGGGCCTACACCGGGGAGCTGTTTTTT.

Written as DNA, the CDR3 is TGTGCCAGCAGCGTAGGGGGGGCTAACTATGGCTACACCTTC. This encodes CASSVGGANYGYTF. V gene TRBV9 combines with J gene TRBJ1-2, with D perhaps matching TRBD1 (5 bases). Between the trimmed V and J ends, which lost 0 bases and 0 bases, there was a span of 6 bases. There are 14 residues in the CDR3. The V gene's germline CDR1 is SGDLS and CDR2 YYNGEE.

This chain uses TRBV10-1 with TRBJ1-4; the D gene is possibly TRBD1 (6 bases). The CDR3 spans 13 residues. Per the germline V gene, CDR1 is WNHNN and CDR2 is SYGVQD (reference sequence). The V end was cut by 6 bases, the J end by 8 bases, with 13 bases between. The CDR3 DNA reads as TGCGCCAGCAGGATCCGACAGGAGGAAAAACTGTTTTTT. Its protein product is CASRIRQEEKLFF.

The V gene is TRBV9, the J gene TRBJ2-7; 10 bases match TRBD2. Trimming at V came to 0 bases and at J to 2 bases, leaving 5 bases not matched to a gene. CDR3 length: 16 residues. Germline V gene data show CDR1 as SGDLS and CDR2 as YYNGEE. DNA for the CDR3: TGTGCCAGCAGCGTAGGTGGGCTAGCGGGAGCCTACGAGCAGTACTTC. Protein sequence: CASSVGGLAGAYEQYF.

The chain combines TRBV29-1 with TRBJ2-7; D unclear. Per the germline V gene, CDR1 is SQVTM and CDR2 is ANQGSEA. CDR3 length equals 11 residues. Trimming left V 7 bases short and J 2 bases short, with 9 bases between. The CDR3 reads CSATVTYEQYF. The CDR3 nucleotides read TGCAGCGCCACGGTCACCTACGAGCAGTACTTC.

The chain has TRBV7-6 and TRBJ2-5, with D perhaps matching TRBD2 (5 bases). Germline lookup yields CDR1 SGHVS and CDR2 FNYEAQ. Trimming took 5 bases from V and 4 from J, leaving 11 bases between them. The CDR3 has 13 amino acids. Written as DNA, the CDR3 is TGTGCCAGCAGCCCACGGACTGGAGAGACCCAGTACTTC. Translating gives CASSPRTGETQYF.

This sequence joins TRBV28 and TRBJ1-5; a weak D match, TRBD1 (5 bases). Trimming took 2 bases from V and 3 from J, leaving 11 bases between them. This CDR3 spans 15 amino acids. Germline V CDR1 and CDR2: MDHEN, SYDVKM. CDR3: CASSLGWTPNQPQHF. The CDR3 DNA follows: TGTGCCAGCAGTTTAGGCTGGACACCCAATCAGCCCCAGCATTTT.

V gene TRBV19 combines with J gene TRBJ2-3; D may be TRBD2 (6 bases). In germline, CDR1 is LNHDA, CDR2 SQIVND (reference sequence). V lost 6 bases and J lost 6, with 22 bases in between. CDR3 length equals 16 residues. The CDR3 DNA sequence: TGTGCCAGTAGCCCCGCCCGGAGGAGGGTCTGGGATACGCAGTATTTT. Protein: CASSPARRRVWDTQYF. The full variable domain, rest sourced from reference TRBV19 and TRBJ2-3, is DGGITQSPKYLFRKEGQNVTLSCEQNLNHDAMYWYRQDPGQGLRLIYYSQIVNDFQKGDIAEGYSVSREKKESFPLTVTSAQKNPTAFYLCASSPARRRVWDTQYFGPGTRLTVL.

The V gene is TRBV6-5, the J gene TRBJ2-7; 7 bases line up with TRBD2. With 2 bases clipped from V and 0 bases from J, the junction kept 7 bases outside the gene matches. CDR3 length: 16 residues. Per the germline V gene, CDR1 is MNHEY and CDR2 is SVGAGI. This CDR3 is CASSYGGAGPSYEQYF. CDR3 bases: TGTGCCAGCAGTTACGGGGGAGCGGGGCCCTCCTACGAGCAGTACTTC.

This chain uses TRBV11-2 with TRBJ2-7, with a possible D match to TRBD1 (5 bases). The CDR3 spans 15 residues. V dropped 0 bases and J dropped 0 bases, with 9 bases sitting between them. Per the germline V gene, CDR1 is SGHAT and CDR2 is FQNNGV. The CDR3 DNA is TGTGCCAGCAGCTTAGATCAGGGCCCCTCCTACGAGCAGTACTTC. As protein: CASSLDQGPSYEQYF. Based on the CDR3 plus reference TRBV11-2 and TRBJ2-7, the full variable domain is EAGVAQSPRYKIIEKRQSVAFWCNPISGHATLYWYQQILGQGPKLLIQFQNNGVVDDSQLPKDRFSAERLKGVDSTLKIQPAKLEDSAVYLCASSLDQGPSYEQYFGPGTRLTVT.

The chain has TRBV7-3 and TRBJ2-1, with 12 positions matching TRBD2. V lost 5 bases to trimming and J lost 9 bases; unmatched junction nucleotides: 5. Germline V gene sequence: CDR1 SGHTA, CDR2 FQGTGA. The CDR3 is made up of 14 amino acids. The CDR3 region is CASSKTSGSGEQFF. The DNA of the CDR3 is TGTGCCAGCAGCAAGACTAGCGGGAGTGGTGAGCAGTTCTTC.

The chain combines TRBV9 with TRBJ2-3; 7 nucleotides line up with TRBD2. Looked up from germline, CDR1 is SGDLS and CDR2 is YYNGEE. This CDR3 spans 16 amino acids. The trim removed 0 bases at V and 10 bases at J, leaving 14 bases unmatched. The CDR3 nucleotides read TGTGCCAGCAGCGTAGAGGGGACGGGGGGACCCTCCGCGCAGTATTTT. Its translation is CASSVEGTGGPSAQYF.

Details on this clone: One end of the junction is discordant with germline, which a read error may explain. This chain connects TRBV27 to TRBJ2-6; 10 nucleotides align to TRBD1. CDR1 and CDR2 (germline): MNHEY, SMNVEV (reference sequence). The CDR3 loop spans 19 amino acids. The CDR3 is CASRGTGAIPISGVNVLTF. The CDR3 DNA reads as TGTGCCAGCAGGGGGACAGGGGCTATCCCCATCTCTGGGGTCAACGTCCTGACTTTC. Variable domain in full (rest from reference TRBV27 and TRBJ2-6): EAQVTQNPRYLITVTGKKLTVTCSQNMNHEYMSWYRQDPGLGLRQIYYSMNVEVTDKGDVPEGYKVSRKEKRNFPLILESPSPNQTSLYFCASRGTGAIPISGVNVLTFGAGSRLTVL.

V gene TRBV7-2 combines with J gene TRBJ1-5, with a possible D match to TRBD1 (6 bases). CDR3 length equals 14 residues. Trimming cost V 1 base and J 4 bases, with 8 bases left between them. Germline V CDR1 and CDR2: SGHTA, FQGNSA. The CDR3 region is CASSLVGANQPQHF. The CDR3 DNA sequence: TGTGCCAGCAGCTTAGTGGGGGCAAATCAGCCCCAGCATTTT. Variable domain in full (rest from reference TRBV7-2 and TRBJ1-5): GAGVSQSPSNKVTEKGKDVELRCDPISGHTALYWYRQSLGQGLEFLIYFQGNSAPDKSGLPSDRFSAERTGGSVSTLTIQRTQQEDSAVYLCASSLVGANQPQHFGDGTRLSIL.